This section outlines one TCR beta chain sequence together with its context. Its antigen is not yet known. No base quality information exists; no much larger clone differs at one position. The High Capacity cDNA Reverse Transcription Kit was used to reverse transcribe all of the isolated RNA, meaning that expressed TCRB transcripts were what got sequenced. Naive, central memory and regulatory T cell samples underwent deep immunoSEQ sequencing, averaging about 3.3 million total reads per sample. After sorted cells were lysed in RLT buffer, RNA was extracted with DNase-treated RNeasy Micro or Mini kits, with the choice depending on cell number. To prevent cross-contamination, every cell subset was processed on its own, while patient and healthy donor samples were processed together. Using the immunoSEQ multiplex PCR, TCRB sequences were amplified from cDNA into 87-bp fragments spanning the CDR3 region. The amplicons were sequenced using the Illumina HiSeq platform. As for the original processing: Synthetic template baselines were used to correct PCR bias computationally, reads within Hamming distance 2 were collapsed together, and singletons that could not be merged were discarded. By aligning reads against IMGT, V, D and J genes, CDR3 length, and insertions or deletions at six rearrangement sites were assigned. Within each subset, clonotype counts were normalized to sorted cell number, after which true diversity and Gini coefficients were computed with the tcR R package. The overlap coefficient, calculated on TCRB nucleotide sequences, was used to measure repertoire sharing. Out-of-frame TCRB sequences from naive cells were analyzed as a proxy for the pre-selection repertoire. Sourced from immuneACCESS, this table was stored by TCRdb with only in-frame sequences that have V and J called. A share of the clones is absent; for the studies checked, an unresolved V gene accounts for under half, and the remainder has no known explanation. The V and J calls and the clone size are those of that table, but D and trimming were determined from the DNA. This sample comprises nearly 700,000 clones, 13% of them detected only once. The biggest ten clones account for 0.022% of the sample.

Trimming at the junction amounts to 5 bases on V and 0 bases on J, and the germline ends lie 8 bases apart. The CDR3 has 14 amino acids, counting the end cysteine and phenylalanine. Only the CDR3 DNA is retained, 42 bases long and in frame from the first base. For CDR1 and CDR2, the germline V gene (reference sequence) lists LNHDA and SQIVND. Each donor gave one peripheral blood draw, roughly 110 mL on average, collected into heparinised tubes. A BD FACSAria II was used to sort naive, central memory, regulatory and stem cell-like memory CD4+ T cells with a panel that included CD45RO, CCR7, CD25, CD127, CD95 and CD27. A purity above 95% was achieved for all sorted populations. PBMCs were separated immediately by Lymphoprep density gradient centrifugation and were stained directly, without being cultured. So that batch effects would be minimized, each experiment stained and sorted samples in pairs, pairing one healthy donor with one patient.

The sample originates from a study of beta chain features in type 1 diabetes (dated by TCRdb to 2017 to 2018). Background for the entire study: Patients and healthy donors did not differ in mean age, gender distribution, total cell number or subset yield. A total of roughly 100,000,000 sorted cells were examined across all samples, and the number of cells per subset was strongly correlated with RNA yield. In the study, TCRB repertoires of sorted circulating CD4+ T cell subsets from recently diagnosed type 1 diabetes patients were compared with those of matched healthy donors. Regulatory and stem cell-like memory subsets were isolated from only 8 patients and roughly eight healthy donors, whereas naive and central memory subsets came from all 30 or so donors.

Findings and caveats that apply to the study as a whole: Shorter templates might be favored by PCR, yet because patient and control samples were amplified and corrected together, any such skew would affect both groups equally. Fewer insertions and more nucleotide deletions at VDJ recombination sites were observed in patients with type 1 diabetes, implying thymic rearrangement abnormalities. Only small numbers of individuals were included in the HLA sub-analyses, which left unresolved whether HLA type had any influence on TCRB rearrangement. Sequencing cDNA rather than genomic DNA could over-represent highly expressing activated cells, although activation and CD3 levels did not differ between groups. The naive, central memory and regulatory TCRB repertoires appeared to resemble one another more closely among patients than among healthy donors. Type 1 diabetes patients showed a moderate but significant shortening of TCRB CDR3 length in all four CD4+ subsets.

The receptor was isolated from a man between 18 and 29 years old with type 1 diabetes. The V gene is TRBV19 and the J gene is TRBJ1-3; TRBD1 is possibly the D segment (5 matching bases). The source material was naive CD4+ T cells from blood. According to the study, the label for this sample's cell subset or site signals: true naive CD4+ T cells. The CDR3 protein sequence reads: CASSQTASGNTIYF. The DNA sequence follows: TGTGCCAGTAGTCAGACAGCCTCTGGAAACACCATATATTTT.